This entry lists 27 T cell receptor beta chains sequenced from one sample in a study of shared clonotypes between healthy human individuals. Some clones are missing from TCRdb's copy, which holds only in-frame ones; the method was immunoSEQ multiplex PCR. Found here are more than 2,000,000 clones, more than 90% of them singletons; the top ten hold 0.11% to 0.15%. The sequenced material came from naive CD4+ T cells sorted from blood. This sample's subset: CD45RA+ positively selected. These receptors were taken from a man younger than 35 in good health.

The rearrangement links TRBV13 to TRBJ2-1, with D possibly matching TRBD2 (6 bases). The V end was cut by 2 bases, the J end by 1 base, with 18 bases between. The CDR3 extends over 18 amino acids. From germline, CDR1 is PRHDT and CDR2 FYEKMQ (reference sequence). DNA of the CDR3: TGTGCCAGCAGCTTACTCCCCGGGACTGCCGTATCCTACAATGAGCAGTTCTTC. Protein product: CASSLLPGTAVSYNEQFF.

V is TRBV6-1 and J is TRBJ2-7; possibly TRBD1 for D (5 bases). V was shortened by 7 bases and J by 6 bases, with 13 bases between the two germline ends. The CDR3 sequence is 12 residues long. CDR1 MNHNS and CDR2 SASEGT come from the germline V gene. The CDR3 here is CASKKSGAEQYF. The CDR3 DNA reads as TGTGCCAGCAAAAAAAGTGGGGCCGAGCAGTACTTC.

V is TRBV6-5 and J is TRBJ2-6, with D uncertain. Trimming left V 6 bases short and J 2 bases short, with 11 bases between. The germline V gene has CDR1 MNHEY and CDR2 SVGAGI. The CDR3 contains 15 residues. CDR3 sequence reads: CASRVAHAGANVLTF. In nucleotides, the CDR3 is TGTGCCAGCAGAGTGGCCCATGCTGGGGCCAACGTCCTGACTTTC.

The J gene is TRBJ1-1, the V gene TRBV28; D gene ambiguous. Trimming shortened V by 2 bases and J by 4 bases, and 11 bases separated the two germline ends. The CDR3 sequence is 14 residues long. CDR1 is MDHEN and CDR2 is SYDVKM in the germline V gene. CDR3 sequence: CASSLGRRSTEAFF. DNA for the CDR3: TGTGCCAGCAGTTTAGGGCGGAGGTCCACTGAAGCTTTCTTT.

The chain links TRBV5-1 to TRBJ1-4, with 10 bases aligning to TRBD1. Germline values: CDR1 SGHRS, CDR2 YFSETQ. The V gene end was trimmed by 4 bases and the J gene end by 4 bases; junction bases not matched to a gene: 7. The CDR3 is 16 residues long. The CDR3 DNA reads as TGCGCCAGCAGCAGGACAGGGGGTAGGGATAATGAAAAACTGTTTTTT. Translation: CASSRTGGRDNEKLFF.

The genes are TRBV10-2 and TRBJ2-5; a possible D gene is TRBD2 (6 bases). CDR1 and CDR2 from the germline V gene are WSHSY and SAAADI. Trimming stripped 7 bases from V and 4 bases from J, with 13 bases between. This CDR3 spans 13 amino acids. The CDR3 loop is CASTHGGGETQYF. The CDR3 nucleotides read TGCGCCAGCACACACGGGGGTGGAGAGACCCAGTACTTC.

The rearrangement uses TRBV7-8 and TRBJ2-2, with D possibly TRBD2 on 5 matching bases. The CDR3 loop spans 15 amino acids. From germline, CDR1 is SGHVS and CDR2 FQNEAQ. V dropped 3 bases and J dropped 4 bases, with 12 bases sitting between them. The CDR3: CASSFSSVLTGELFF. The DNA of the CDR3 is TGTGCCAGCAGCTTTAGTAGCGTACTCACCGGGGAGCTGTTTTTT.

The V and J genes are TRBV11-2 and TRBJ2-5, with no clear D. V lost 0 bases and J 3 bases, leaving 8 bases between the germline ends. Germline assignment: CDR1 SGHAT and CDR2 FQNNGV. This CDR3 is 14 amino acids long. The CDR3 sequence is CASSLEASKETQYF. The CDR3, as DNA: TGTGCCAGCAGCTTAGAGGCCAGCAAAGAGACCCAGTACTTC.

This rearrangement joins TRBV2 to TRBJ2-5, with D unclear. The germline V gene has CDR1 SNHLY and CDR2 FYNNEI. The V end was cut by 5 bases, the J end by 3 bases, with 10 bases between. This CDR3 comprises 13 residues. The CDR3 region is CASSQLEKETQYF. The CDR3 coding sequence is TGTGCCAGCAGTCAGCTAGAAAAAGAGACCCAGTACTTC.

Concerning this clone itself: The sample carries other DNA sequences with the same CDR3. The chain combines TRBV7-2 with TRBJ2-3; D gene unclear. With 6 bases removed from V and 1 base from J, the gap between germline ends came to 8 bases. In germline, CDR1 is SGHTA, CDR2 FQGNSA. This CDR3 contains 13 residues. DNA for the CDR3: TGTGCCAGCAGGAGGACCGGCACAGATACGCAGTATTTT. As protein: CASRRTGTDTQYF.

This clone was picked up one time. The chain is built from TRBV5-4 and TRBJ2-1; tentatively, D is TRBD2 (5 bases). The germline V and J ends were trimmed by 0 bases and 0 bases, with 7 bases remaining between them. CDR1 is SGHNT, CDR2 YYREEE, per germline (reference sequence). The CDR3 is made up of 15 amino acids. The CDR3 nucleotides read TGTGCCAGCAGCTTGGCTACTAGCTCCTACAATGAGCAGTTCTTC. This codes for CASSLATSSYNEQFF.

The chain is built from TRBV27 and TRBJ2-7; 10 bases align to TRBD2. Germline-derived CDR1 and CDR2 are MNHEY and SMNVEV (reference sequence). The ends lost 11 bases at V and 1 base at J; junction bases unmatched: 11. The CDR3 runs 15 residues. The CDR3 here is CAYPPLAGDSYEQYF. CDR3 DNA sequence: TGTGCCTACCCGCCCCTAGCGGGAGATTCCTACGAGCAGTACTTC.

The gene calls are TRBV2 and TRBJ2-5; D perhaps matches TRBD2 (6 bases). In germline, CDR1 is SNHLY, CDR2 FYNNEI. The length of the CDR3 is 14 residues. V lost 1 base to trimming and J lost 0 bases, with 6 bases between them. The CDR3: CASSEGDYQETQYF. The DNA of the CDR3 is TGTGCCAGCAGTGAAGGGGACTACCAAGAGACCCAGTACTTC. The full variable domain, with the rest looked up from reference TRBV2 and TRBJ2-5, is EPEVTQTPSHQVTQMGQEVILRCVPISNHLYFYWYRQILGQKVEFLVSFYNNEISEKSEIFDDQFSVERPDGSNFTLKIRSTKLEDSAMYFCASSEGDYQETQYFGPGTRLLVL.

The gene calls are TRBV4-1 and TRBJ1-3; D uncertain. The CDR3 contains 16 residues. Germline loops: CDR1 MGHRA, CDR2 YSYEKL. The V and J ends lost 4 bases and 0 bases respectively, with 13 bases between them. This chain's CDR3 is CASSLTPYGSGNTIYF. The CDR3 region has the DNA TGCGCCAGCAGCCTTACCCCGTACGGCTCTGGAAACACCATATATTTT.

This sequence joins TRBV30 and TRBJ2-7; no clear D gene. CDR1 GTSNPN and CDR2 SVGIG come from the germline V gene (reference sequence). This CDR3 has 12 residues. V lost 7 bases and J lost 2, with 12 bases in between. CDR3 residues: CASSRDTYEQYF. DNA for the CDR3: TGTGCCTCCTCTAGGGATACCTACGAGCAGTACTTC.

The CDR3 DNA reads as TGTGCCAGCAGCTCTTACCGGGGGGCGCCAAATGAAAAACTGTTTTTT. Translation: CASSSYRGAPNEKLFF. The chain has TRBV11-2 and TRBJ1-4; possible D gene TRBD1, 6 bases. This CDR3 spans 16 amino acids. V lost 4 bases to trimming and J lost 5 bases, with 17 bases between them. CDR1 SGHAT and CDR2 FQNNGV come from the germline V gene.

This chain uses TRBV4-3 with TRBJ2-5; 7 nucleotides agree with TRBD2. The CDR3 sequence is 13 residues long. The V gene end was trimmed by 0 bases and the J gene end by 6 bases; junction bases not matched to a gene: 1. Germline CDR1 is LGHNA and CDR2 is YSLEER. The CDR3 sequence is CASSQEAGQTQYF. The CDR3 DNA sequence: TGCGCCAGCAGCCAAGAAGCGGGACAGACCCAGTACTTC.

V gene TRBV6-6 combines with J gene TRBJ2-2; weak D call: TRBD2 (6 bases). The CDR3 consists of 14 residues. Germline V lookup: CDR1 MNHNY, CDR2 SVGAGI (reference sequence). Deletions cut 6 bases from V and 4 bases from J, with 12 bases between. DNA for the CDR3: TGTGCCAGCAGGCGCGAGGGACTCACCGGGGAGCTGTTTTTT. This translates into CASRREGLTGELFF.

This sequence joins TRBV5-4 and TRBJ2-1, with D possibly TRBD2 on 5 matching bases. Germline assignment: CDR1 SGHNT and CDR2 YYREEE (reference sequence). There are 13 residues in the CDR3. The V and J ends lost 5 bases and 9 bases respectively, with 15 bases between them. In DNA form, the CDR3 reads TGTGCCAGCAGTCGAACTAGGGAAGCTGAGCAGTTCTTC. Protein sequence: CASSRTREAEQFF. The variable domain in full, completed from reference TRBV5-4 and TRBJ2-1, reads ETGVTQSPTHLIKTRGQQVTLRCSSQSGHNTVSWYQQALGQGPQFIFQYYREEENGRGNFPPRFSGLQFPNYSSELNVNALELDDSALYLCASSRTREAEQFFGPGTRLTVL.

The chain joins TRBV7-6 to TRBJ2-1, with TRBD2 matching over 9 bases. The CDR3 is made up of 13 amino acids. Germline CDR1 is SGHVS and CDR2 is FNYEAQ. The J segment lost 0 bases and the V segment lost 9 bases, leaving 0 bases of the junction unmatched. Written as DNA, the CDR3 is TGTGCCAGTAGCGGGGGCTCCTACAATGAGCAGTTCTTC. Translation: CASSGGSYNEQFF.

Notes on this clone: A much bigger clone sits one base away, suggesting this may be a read error. The identical CDR3 is also encoded by other nucleotide sequences in the sample. V usage is TRBV5-1 and J usage is TRBJ2-2; D is unresolved. The CDR3 covers 12 residues. V lost 1 base and J 3 bases, leaving 1 base between the germline ends. CDR1 and CDR2 from the germline V gene are SGHRS and YFSETQ. CDR3 region: CASSLYTGELFF. In nucleotides, the CDR3 is TGCGCCAGCAGCTTGTACACCGGGGAGCTGTTTTTT. The complete variable domain, with remaining parts taken from reference TRBV5-1 and TRBJ2-2, reads KAGVTQTPRYLIKTRGQQVTLSCSPISGHRSVSWYQQTPGQGLQFLFEYFSETQRNKGNFPGRFSGRQFSNSRSEMNVSTLELGDSALYLCASSLYTGELFFGEGSRLTVL.

V and J are TRBV25-1 and TRBJ2-1, with D possibly TRBD2 on 6 matching bases. The CDR3 has 14 amino acids. The germline V gene encodes CDR1 MGHDK and CDR2 SYGVNS. The V and J ends lost 4 bases and 9 bases respectively, with 16 bases between them. CDR3 in amino acids: CASSVGLTYGEQFF. The CDR3 nucleotides are TGTGCCAGCAGTGTGGGACTCACATACGGTGAGCAGTTCTTC.

The V and J genes are TRBV7-2 and TRBJ2-5; D not resolved. Trimming took off 0 bases at V and 4 bases at J, with 15 bases between the two ends. This CDR3 contains 16 residues. Looked up from germline, CDR1 is SGHTA and CDR2 is FQGNSA. CDR3 in amino acids: CASSLASGLTRETQYF. The CDR3 DNA reads as TGTGCCAGCAGCTTAGCGAGTGGTCTGACCCGAGAGACCCAGTACTTC. Using reference TRBV7-2 and TRBJ2-5 for the parts outside the CDR3, the full variable domain is GAGVSQSPSNKVTEKGKDVELRCDPISGHTALYWYRQSLGQGLEFLIYFQGNSAPDKSGLPSDRFSAERTGGSVSTLTIQRTQQEDSAVYLCASSLASGLTRETQYFGPGTRLLVL.

The genes are TRBV1 and TRBJ2-3; no DNA check was done on the table's D call, TRBD1. TRBV1 is a listed pseudogene. There are 18 residues in the CDR3. The CDR3 DNA is TGCACCAGCAGCCAAGAGGTTTGGGCCGGAAAGCCCACAGATACGCAGTATTTT. Its translation is CTSSQEVWAGKPTDTQYF.

The chain is built from TRBV5-6 and TRBJ2-3, with 9 bases identical to TRBD1. CDR1 is SGHDT, CDR2 YYEEEE, per germline. The CDR3 covers 15 residues. The junction had 1 base not matched to a gene; V was cut back by 0 bases and J by 2 bases. The DNA of the CDR3 is TGTGCCAGCAGCTTGGGGGACAGGGACACAGATACGCAGTATTTT. Encoded protein: CASSLGDRDTDTQYF.

The chain uses TRBV15 and TRBJ1-2; 7 positions agree with TRBD1. This CDR3 contains 20 residues. V shed 1 base and J 0 bases; nucleotides not matched to a gene: 17. Germline V gene sequence: CDR1 LNHNV, CDR2 YYDKDF (reference sequence). This chain's CDR3 is CATSRGAYTGASYTNYGYTF. The CDR3 coding sequence is TGTGCCACCAGCAGAGGGGCGTATACAGGGGCCTCATACACTAACTATGGCTACACCTTC.

The chain combines TRBV10-3 with TRBJ1-1; 9 nucleotides match TRBD1. This CDR3 has 15 residues. CDR1 is ENHRY, CDR2 SYGVKD, per germline. J was trimmed by 6 bases and V by 3 bases; bases with no gene match: 8. The chain's CDR3 is CAISDPGQGKPEAFF. For the CDR3, the DNA is TGTGCCATCAGTGATCCGGGACAGGGCAAGCCTGAAGCTTTCTTT.